This T cell receptor beta chain was documented in a study of shared clonotypes between healthy human individuals. Whole-study context: Donors were a couple of women and a few men aged 18 to 49.

The method was immunoSEQ multiplex PCR; TCRdb's version includes in-frame clones alone and lacks a portion of them. The profile shows around 620,000 clones, roughly 95% of them singletons. This clone was detected once. The CDR3 extends over 13 amino acids. From germline, CDR1 is SGHNT and CDR2 YYREEE (reference sequence). The V end was cut by 0 bases, the J end by 11 bases, with 14 bases between. CD8 cells classed as naive were CD45RO-negative and positively selected for CCR7, excluding terminally differentiated effector memory CD45RA+ cells. Everyone who donated was a Caucasian adult who lived in Nashville, Tennessee.

The chain recombines TRBV5-4 with TRBJ1-1; D is undetermined. This receptor was taken from a woman between 25 and 40 years old in good health. The sequencing sample was made of naive CD8+ T cells sorted from blood. This CDR3 is CASSLDVETRAFF. The CDR3 coding sequence is TGTGCCAGCAGCTTGGATGTCGAGACGAGGGCTTTCTTT.